This T cell receptor (beta chain) was sequenced for a study of T cells in localized non-small cell lung cancer. This clone was picked up a small number of times. With 4 bases removed from V and 7 bases from J, the gap between germline ends came to 9 bases. Germline CDR1 is SGHDT and CDR2 is YYEEEE. The CDR3 has 12 residues. Assay: immunoSEQ multiplex PCR; the TCRdb copy retains only in-frame clones and omits some. The sample carries roughly 20,000 clones, approximately 91% recorded once. Sequences were derived from peripheral blood mononuclear cells, sampled before any cancer treatment. The receptor was isolated from a male donor at least 60 years old with stage II lung adenocarcinoma. The V and J genes are TRBV5-6 and TRBJ1-5; the D gene is possibly TRBD1 (5 bases). CDR3 residues: CASSLRDQPQHF. CDR3 coding DNA: TGTGCCAGCAGCCTCAGGGACCAGCCCCAGCATTTT. Looking up the rest from reference TRBV5-6 and TRBJ1-5 gives the full variable domain: DAGVTQSPTHLIKTRGQQVTLRCSPKSGHDTVSWYQQALGQGPQFIFQYYEEEERQRGNFPDRFSGHQFPNYSSELNVNALLLGDSALYLCASSLRDQPQHFGDGTRLSIL.